The TCR beta chain described here comes from a study of blood T cell repertoires in COVID-19. Study-wide context: T cells, B-cell-depleted T cells, or PBMCs supplied cDNA or gDNA.

Germline V gene sequence: CDR1 SGHAT, CDR2 FQDESV (reference sequence). V lost 3 bases to trimming and J lost 1 base, with 10 bases between them. The length of the CDR3 is 15 residues. Clones were read by immunoSEQ multiplex PCR, and TCRdb kept only the in-frame ones, dropping some. The sample lists 350,000 or so clones; around nine tenths were seen once. The receptor's source is a woman aged 25 to 39 who had been exposed to COVID-19. The material sequenced was PBMCs or T cells enriched from blood (not recorded which). J is TRBJ2-1 and V is TRBV11-1; the D gene is possibly TRBD2 (5 bases). The CDR3 loop is CASSFFGVSYNEQFF. The CDR3 DNA follows: TGTGCCAGCAGCTTTTTCGGGGTTTCCTACAATGAGCAGTTCTTC.